The 15 T cell receptor beta chains listed next were all sequenced from one sample in a study of blood T cell repertoires in COVID-19. Method: immunoSEQ multiplex PCR; TCRdb's copy keeps in-frame clones and lacks some. The table has about 97,000 clones, 87% seen once. Sequenced sample: peripheral blood. The receptors were sampled from a human donor in a cohort sampled during active COVID-19.

The V gene is TRBV12-3 or TRBV12-4, the J gene TRBJ2-3; D unresolved. The CDR3 runs to 13 residues. V dropped 3 bases and J dropped 2 bases, with 6 bases sitting between them. The CDR3 is CASSFPFTDTQYF. DNA for the CDR3: TGTGCCAGCAGTTTCCCATTCACAGATACGCAGTATTTT.

The V gene is TRBV6-2 or TRBV6-3, the J gene TRBJ2-2, with 10 nucleotides matching TRBD2. Germline lookup yields CDR1 MNHEY and CDR2 SVGEGT. This CDR3 contains 15 residues. After removal of 6 bases from V and 3 bases from J, the junction contained 4 bases not matched to a gene. CDR3 bases: TGTGCCAGCAGCCTAGCGGGAGCGGACACCGGGGAGCTGTTTTTT. Its protein is CASSLAGADTGELFF.

V and J are TRBV10-3 and TRBJ2-2; TRBD2 might be the D (6 bases). Germline CDR1 is ENHRY and CDR2 is SYGVKD. Trimming removed 5 bases at V and 0 bases at J, with 10 bases between. The CDR3 has 15 residues. CDR3 residues: CAISRENANTGELFF. The CDR3 DNA follows: TGTGCCATCAGTCGGGAGAACGCGAACACCGGGGAGCTGTTTTTT.

The gene calls are TRBV18 and TRBJ2-2; the D gene is possibly TRBD1 (5 bases). The CDR3 has 15 residues. Deletions cut 2 bases from V and 5 bases from J, with 12 bases between. Germline V lookup: CDR1 KGHSH, CDR2 LQKENI. Here the CDR3 DNA reads TGTGCCAGCTCACCATCAGGGTCTGGGACCGGGGAGCTGTTTTTT. Protein: CASSPSGSGTGELFF.

This sequence joins TRBV12-3 or TRBV12-4 and TRBJ1-3; no definite D call. The V and J ends lost 4 bases and 8 bases respectively, with 6 bases between them. This CDR3 is built from 11 residues. CDR3 nucleotides: TGTGCCAGCAGTTCTGTTCACACCATATATTTT. This gives the protein CASSSVHTIYF.

This sequence joins TRBV6-5 and TRBJ2-1; TRBD2 matches 10 bases. CDR3 length equals 14 residues. Germline V gene sequence: CDR1 MNHEY, CDR2 SVGAGI. V lost 8 bases, J lost 4 bases, and 5 bases stayed unmatched. The CDR3, as DNA: TGTGCCAGCGGGTCTAGCGGGAGATACAATGAGCAGTTCTTC. As protein: CASGSSGRYNEQFF.

The rearrangement uses TRBV4-1 and TRBJ2-7, with TRBD2 identical over 12 bases. This CDR3 comprises 16 residues. The germline V gene has CDR1 MGHRA and CDR2 YSYEKL. J gave up 5 bases and V 3 bases, and 8 bases lay outside the gene matches. The CDR3 coding sequence is TGCGCCAGCAGCCATTCTAGCGGGAGGGCCCTCCACGAGCAGTACTTC. The encoded protein is CASSHSSGRALHEQYF.

The chain combines TRBV28 with TRBJ1-2; 7 bases fit TRBD1. This CDR3 is built from 17 residues. Germline V gives CDR1 MDHEN, CDR2 SYDVKM. V trimming: 1 base; J trimming: 8 bases; junction bases outside the gene matches: 16. The CDR3 loop is CASSLLVAGTAEEGYTF. CDR3 coding DNA: TGTGCCAGCAGTTTATTAGTCGCCGGGACAGCTGAGGAGGGCTACACCTTC.

The table lists this clone with a count of one. The gene calls are TRBV14 and TRBJ2-3; 8 bases map to TRBD1. CDR3 length: 16 residues. Germline lookup yields CDR1 SGHDN and CDR2 FVKESK. The V and J ends lost 0 bases and 4 bases, in that order; junction bases with no gene match: 6. The chain's CDR3 is CASSQDWTGYADTQYF. For the CDR3, the DNA is TGTGCCAGCAGCCAAGATTGGACAGGGTACGCAGATACGCAGTATTTT.

The chain couples TRBV9 to TRBJ2-5, with a possible D match to TRBD2 (7 bases). The germline V gene encodes CDR1 SGDLS and CDR2 YYNGEE. V lost 7 bases, J lost 5 bases, and 18 bases lay in between. This CDR3 spans 14 amino acids. The chain's CDR3 is CASARGDYAETQYF. The CDR3 DNA reads as TGTGCCAGCGCTAGGGGGGACTACGCGGAGACCCAGTACTTC. Together with reference TRBV9 and TRBJ2-5, the CDR3 gives the full variable domain: DSGVTQTPKHLITATGQRVTLRCSPRSGDLSVYWYQQSLDQGLQFLIQYYNGEERAKGNILERFSAQQFPDLHSELNLSSLELGDSALYFCASARGDYAETQYFGPGTRLLVL.

V and J are TRBV5-1 and TRBJ1-4, with a tentative D call TRBD1 (6 bases). Germline V gene data show CDR1 as SGHRS and CDR2 as YFSETQ. With 5 bases removed from V and 8 bases from J, the gap between germline ends came to 22 bases. This CDR3 spans 16 amino acids. The CDR3 is CASRREIRGDGEKLFF. CDR3 nucleotide sequence: TGCGCCAGCAGGCGGGAGATCAGGGGCGACGGGGAAAAACTGTTTTTT.

The gene calls are TRBV28 and TRBJ2-7; 12 positions agree with TRBD2. CDR1 and CDR2 (germline): MDHEN, SYDVKM. This CDR3 comprises 15 residues. With V trimmed by 3 bases and J by 5 bases, 5 bases remained unmatched. This CDR3 is CASSLVTSGRDEQYF. DNA of the CDR3: TGTGCCAGCAGTTTGGTGACTAGCGGGAGAGACGAGCAGTACTTC. Complete variable domain (other parts from reference TRBV28 and TRBJ2-7): DVKVTQSSRYLVKRTGEKVFLECVQDMDHENMFWYRQDPGLGLRLIYFSYDVKMKEKGDIPEGYSVSREKKERFSLILESASTNQTSMYLCASSLVTSGRDEQYFGPGTRLTVT.

This clone was seen once. The chain carries TRBV5-8 and TRBJ2-5; D uncertain. Germline V CDR1 and CDR2: SGHTS, YDEGEE. The length of the CDR3 is 14 residues. The V gene lost 0 bases and the J gene lost 1 base, with 7 bases spanning the gap. Here the CDR3 DNA reads TGTGCCAGCAGCTTGGGGCTAGTCCAAGAGACCCAGTACTTC. Its translation is CASSLGLVQETQYF.

This chain joins TRBV19 and TRBJ1-2; 8 bases are shared with TRBD1. This CDR3 has 14 residues. J lost 8 bases, V lost 5 bases, and 10 bases had no gene match. CDR1 LNHDA and CDR2 SQIVND come from the germline V gene (reference sequence). This CDR3 is CASSPQTGEGGYTF. The CDR3 DNA sequence: TGTGCCAGTAGTCCCCAGACAGGGGAAGGCGGCTACACCTTC.

The chain joins TRBV5-4 to TRBJ2-1; 9 bases line up with TRBD2. The germline CDR1 and CDR2 sequences are SGHNT and YYREEE (reference sequence). The junction had 5 bases not matched to a gene; V was cut back by 0 bases and J by 7 bases. The CDR3 has 15 residues. The CDR3 region is CASSLAAGGPNEQFF. The CDR3 DNA follows: TGTGCCAGCAGCTTGGCTGCGGGAGGGCCGAATGAGCAGTTCTTC.